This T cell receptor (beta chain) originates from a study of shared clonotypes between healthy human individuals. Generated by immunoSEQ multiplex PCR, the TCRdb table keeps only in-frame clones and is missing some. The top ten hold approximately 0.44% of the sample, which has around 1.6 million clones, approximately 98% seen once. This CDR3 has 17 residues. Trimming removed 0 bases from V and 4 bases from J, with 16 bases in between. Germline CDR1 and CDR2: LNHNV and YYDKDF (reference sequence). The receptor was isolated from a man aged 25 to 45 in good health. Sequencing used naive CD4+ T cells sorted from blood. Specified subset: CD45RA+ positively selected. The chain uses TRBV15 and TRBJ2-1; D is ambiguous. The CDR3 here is CATSRDRKLLRYNEQFF. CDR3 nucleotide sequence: TGTGCCACCAGCAGAGATCGGAAGCTCCTCCGATACAATGAGCAGTTCTTC.